This TCR beta chain was observed in a study of T cells in Graves' hyperthyroidism and ophthalmopathy. Study findings and constraints: Ophthalmopathy and stable hyperthyroidism were separated by a 13 V-J model.

Graves' hyperthyroidism was deemed stable absent ophthalmopathy progression within 18 months. Recently diagnosed hyperthyroidism of less than 2 months' duration affected patients aged 18 to 65. The diagnoses drew upon clinical symptoms, serum thyroxine and TRAb, thyroid ultrasound and orbital computed tomography. Researchers amplified the TCR beta CDR3 regions from RNA transcripts. HTBI primers were the set used in a first-round RT-PCR of the TCR CDR3. TCRdb redid the calling of the multiplex PCR reads with MiXCR, one entry per CDR3 protein. The top ten hold roughly 8.2% of the sample, which has some 600,000 distinct CDR3 sequences, about 43% seen once. A few counts support this clonotype. What it recognizes is unknown. This receptor was taken from a woman between 18 and 30 years old with Graves' hyperthyroidism. Sequencing used peripheral blood or thyroid tissue (not recorded which).

In nucleotides, the CDR3 is TGTGCCATCAAAGCGGGCCCCTGGGACCTTTACGAGCAGTACTTC. It yields the protein CAIKAGPWDLYEQYF. This chain uses TRBV10-3 with TRBJ2-7; tentative D call: TRBD2 (6 bases). The CDR3 consists of 15 residues. CDR1 ENHRY and CDR2 SYGVKD come from the germline V gene. The V end lost 7 bases, the J end lost 4 bases, and 20 bases lay between the germline ends.